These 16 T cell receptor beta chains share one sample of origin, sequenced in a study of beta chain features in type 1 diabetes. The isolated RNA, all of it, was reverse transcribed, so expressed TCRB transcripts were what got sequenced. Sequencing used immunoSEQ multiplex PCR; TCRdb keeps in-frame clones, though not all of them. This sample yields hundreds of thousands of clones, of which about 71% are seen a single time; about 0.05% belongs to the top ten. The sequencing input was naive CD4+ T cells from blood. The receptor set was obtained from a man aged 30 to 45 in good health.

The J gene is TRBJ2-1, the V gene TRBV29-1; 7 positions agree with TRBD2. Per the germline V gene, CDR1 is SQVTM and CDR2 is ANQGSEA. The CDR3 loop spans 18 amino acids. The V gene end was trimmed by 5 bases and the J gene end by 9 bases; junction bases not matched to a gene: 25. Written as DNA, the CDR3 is TGCAGCGTTAATTCTAAGATGCGGGAGAGGCCCCTGGTCCGTGAGCAGTTCTTC. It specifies CSVNSKMRERPLVREQFF.

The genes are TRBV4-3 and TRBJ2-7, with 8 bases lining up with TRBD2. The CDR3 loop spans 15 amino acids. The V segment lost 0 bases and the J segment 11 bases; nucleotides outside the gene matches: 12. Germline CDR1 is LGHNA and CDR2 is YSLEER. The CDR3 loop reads CASSQDTSGTDKEYF. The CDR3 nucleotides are TGCGCCAGCAGCCAAGATACTAGCGGAACAGATAAGGAGTACTTC.

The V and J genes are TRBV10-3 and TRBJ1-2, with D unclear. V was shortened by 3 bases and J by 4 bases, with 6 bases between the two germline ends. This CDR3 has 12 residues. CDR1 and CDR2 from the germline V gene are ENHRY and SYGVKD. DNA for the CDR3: TGTGCCATCAGTGAATTCAGCTATGGCTACACCTTC. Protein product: CAISEFSYGYTF.

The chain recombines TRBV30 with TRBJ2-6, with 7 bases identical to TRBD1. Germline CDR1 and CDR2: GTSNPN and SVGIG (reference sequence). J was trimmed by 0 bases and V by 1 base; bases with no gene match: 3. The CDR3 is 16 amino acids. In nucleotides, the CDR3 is TGTGCCTGGAGTGACCCAGGGGGCTCTGGGGCCAACGTCCTGACTTTC. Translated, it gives CAWSDPGGSGANVLTF. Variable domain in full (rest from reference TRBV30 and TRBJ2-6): SQTIHQWPATLVQPVGSPLSLECTVEGTSNPNLYWYRQAAGRGLQLLFYSVGIGQISSEVPQNLSASRPQDRQFILSSKKLLLSDSGFYLCAWSDPGGSGANVLTFGAGSRLTVL.

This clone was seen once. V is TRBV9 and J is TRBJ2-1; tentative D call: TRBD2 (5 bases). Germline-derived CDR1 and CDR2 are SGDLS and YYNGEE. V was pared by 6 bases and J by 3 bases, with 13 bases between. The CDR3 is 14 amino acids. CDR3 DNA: TGTGCCAGCAACCCCCTGGGGAGCTACAATGAGCAGTTCTTC. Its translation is CASNPLGSYNEQFF.

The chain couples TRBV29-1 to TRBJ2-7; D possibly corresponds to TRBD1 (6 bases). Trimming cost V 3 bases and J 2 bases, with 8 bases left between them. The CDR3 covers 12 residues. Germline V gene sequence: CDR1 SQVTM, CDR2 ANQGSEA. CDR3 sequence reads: CSVEGTPYEQYF. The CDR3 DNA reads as TGCAGCGTTGAGGGGACACCCTACGAGCAGTACTTC.

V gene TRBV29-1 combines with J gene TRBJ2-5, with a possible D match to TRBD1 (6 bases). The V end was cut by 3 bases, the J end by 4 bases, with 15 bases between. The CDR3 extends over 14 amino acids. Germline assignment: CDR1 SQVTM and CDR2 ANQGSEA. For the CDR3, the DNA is TGCAGCGTTGACCGTGGGGGCGGAGGAGAGACCCAGTACTTC. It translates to CSVDRGGGGETQYF.

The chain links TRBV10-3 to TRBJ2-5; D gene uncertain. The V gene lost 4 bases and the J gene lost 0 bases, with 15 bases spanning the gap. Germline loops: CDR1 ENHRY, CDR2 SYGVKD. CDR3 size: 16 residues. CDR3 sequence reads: CAISVSLKQNQETQYF. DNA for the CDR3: TGTGCCATCAGTGTGAGCCTCAAGCAGAACCAAGAGACCCAGTACTTC.

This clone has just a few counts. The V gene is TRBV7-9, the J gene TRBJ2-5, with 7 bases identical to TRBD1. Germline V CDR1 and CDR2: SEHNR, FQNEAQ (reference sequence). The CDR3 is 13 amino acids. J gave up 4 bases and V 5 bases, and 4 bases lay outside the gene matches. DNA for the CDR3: TGTGCCAGCAGCAAGACAGGGATAGAGACCCAGTACTTC. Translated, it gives CASSKTGIETQYF.

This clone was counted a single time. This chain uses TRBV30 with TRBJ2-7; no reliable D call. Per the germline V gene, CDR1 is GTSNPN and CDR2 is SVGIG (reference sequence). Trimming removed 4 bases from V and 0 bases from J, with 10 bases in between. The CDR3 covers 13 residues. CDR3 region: CAWKGPSSYEQYF. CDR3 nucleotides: TGTGCCTGGAAAGGACCAAGCTCCTACGAGCAGTACTTC.

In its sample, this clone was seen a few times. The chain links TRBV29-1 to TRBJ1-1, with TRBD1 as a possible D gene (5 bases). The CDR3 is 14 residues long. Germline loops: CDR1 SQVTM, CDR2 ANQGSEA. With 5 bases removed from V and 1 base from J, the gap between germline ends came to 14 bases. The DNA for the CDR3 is TGCAGCGTTCAGGGTACCGCAGGGAACACTGAAGCTTTCTTT. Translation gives CSVQGTAGNTEAFF.

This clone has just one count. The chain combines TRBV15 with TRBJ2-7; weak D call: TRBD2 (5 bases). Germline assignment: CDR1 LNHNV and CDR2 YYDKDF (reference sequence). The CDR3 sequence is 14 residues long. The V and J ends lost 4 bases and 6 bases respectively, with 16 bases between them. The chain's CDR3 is CATSNPNLAPEQYF. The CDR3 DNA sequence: TGTGCCACCAGCAACCCCAATCTAGCTCCCGAGCAGTACTTC.

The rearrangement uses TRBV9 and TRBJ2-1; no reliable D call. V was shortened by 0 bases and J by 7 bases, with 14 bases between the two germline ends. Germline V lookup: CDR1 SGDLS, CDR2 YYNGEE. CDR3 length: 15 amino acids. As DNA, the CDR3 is TGTGCCAGCAGCGTAGTTTCGGGCTGGCTGAATGAGCAGTTCTTC. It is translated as CASSVVSGWLNEQFF.

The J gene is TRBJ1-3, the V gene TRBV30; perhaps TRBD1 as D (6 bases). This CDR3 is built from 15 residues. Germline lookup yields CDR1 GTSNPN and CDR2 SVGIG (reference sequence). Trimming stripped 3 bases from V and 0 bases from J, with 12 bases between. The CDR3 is CAWRGQGYSGNTIYF. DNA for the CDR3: TGTGCCTGGAGAGGGCAGGGGTACTCTGGAAACACCATATATTTT.

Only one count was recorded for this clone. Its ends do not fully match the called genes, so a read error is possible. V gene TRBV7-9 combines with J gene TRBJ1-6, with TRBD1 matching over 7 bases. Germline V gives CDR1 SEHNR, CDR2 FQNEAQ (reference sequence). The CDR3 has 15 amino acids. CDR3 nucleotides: TGTGCCACCAGCCTTCGACAGGGAGGTAATTCACCCCTCCACTTT. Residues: CATSLRQGGNSPLHF.

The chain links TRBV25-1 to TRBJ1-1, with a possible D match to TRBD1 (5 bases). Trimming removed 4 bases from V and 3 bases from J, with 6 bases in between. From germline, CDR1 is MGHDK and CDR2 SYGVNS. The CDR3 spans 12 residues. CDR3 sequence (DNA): TGTGCCAGCAGTGCAGGGTACACTGAAGCTTTCTTT. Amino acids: CASSAGYTEAFF.